What follows describes a single TCR beta chain. The sample originates from a study of blood T cell repertoires in COVID-19. About the study: The United States, Italy and Spain supplied acute and convalescent COVID-19 samples. T cells, B-cell-depleted T cells, or PBMCs supplied cDNA or gDNA.

As originally analysed: It was from reference gene primer amplification that nucleated cell counts were estimated. Sequencing was performed with immunoSEQ multiplex PCR; in TCRdb, only in-frame clones are kept and a portion is missing. That table supplies the V and J calls and clone size; D and trimming were determined from the DNA. Counted here are some 180,000 clones, about 83% occurring once; the ten biggest clones make up about 2.1%. The junction had 4 bases not matched to a gene; V was cut back by 1 base and J by 0 bases. The CDR3 spans 16 residues. Per the germline V gene, CDR1 is MNHNY and CDR2 is SVGAGI (reference sequence).

What was sequenced was peripheral blood. The chain has TRBV6-6 and TRBJ2-3; 7 bases match TRBD1. The receptor comes from a woman at least 80 years old with acute or convalescent COVID-19. The CDR3 nucleotides are TGTGCCAGCAGTTACTTCCGACAGGGTAGCACAGATACGCAGTATTTT. This gives the protein CASSYFRQGSTDTQYF.